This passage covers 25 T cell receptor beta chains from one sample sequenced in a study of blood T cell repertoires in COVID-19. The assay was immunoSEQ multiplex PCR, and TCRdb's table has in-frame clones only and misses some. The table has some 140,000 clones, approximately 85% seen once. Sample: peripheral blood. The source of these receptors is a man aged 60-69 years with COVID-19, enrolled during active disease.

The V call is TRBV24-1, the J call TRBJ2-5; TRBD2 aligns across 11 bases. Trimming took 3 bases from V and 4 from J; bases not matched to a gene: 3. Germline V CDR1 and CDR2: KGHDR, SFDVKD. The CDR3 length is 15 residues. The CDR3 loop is CATSDLAGGGETQYF. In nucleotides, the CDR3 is TGTGCCACCAGTGATCTAGCGGGAGGCGGAGAGACCCAGTACTTC.

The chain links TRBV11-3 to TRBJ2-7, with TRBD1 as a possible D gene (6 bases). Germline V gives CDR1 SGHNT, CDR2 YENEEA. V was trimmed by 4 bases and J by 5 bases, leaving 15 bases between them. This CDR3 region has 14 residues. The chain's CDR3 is CASSSRQVDDEQYF. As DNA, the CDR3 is TGTGCCAGCAGCTCTAGACAGGTCGACGACGAGCAGTACTTC.

The CDR3 reads CASSLPGGADSYEQYF. CDR3 bases: TGTGCCAGCAGTCTCCCCGGGGGAGCGGACTCCTACGAGCAGTACTTC. V and J are TRBV28 and TRBJ2-7; D may be TRBD2 (6 bases). In germline, CDR1 is MDHEN, CDR2 SYDVKM. The V and J ends lost 5 bases and 0 bases respectively, with 17 bases between them. The CDR3 loop spans 16 amino acids.

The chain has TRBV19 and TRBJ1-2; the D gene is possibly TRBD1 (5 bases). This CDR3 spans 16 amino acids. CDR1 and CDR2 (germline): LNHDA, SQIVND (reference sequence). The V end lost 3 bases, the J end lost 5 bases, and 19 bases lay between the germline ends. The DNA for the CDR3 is TGTGCCAGTAGTATGATAGGGCAGGGCGGTCGTTATGGCTACACCTTC. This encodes CASSMIGQGGRYGYTF.

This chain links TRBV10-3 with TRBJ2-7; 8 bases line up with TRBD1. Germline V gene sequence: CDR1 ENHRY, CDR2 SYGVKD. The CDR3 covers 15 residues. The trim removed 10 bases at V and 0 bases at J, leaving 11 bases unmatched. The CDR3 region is CATDRGQGGSYEQYF. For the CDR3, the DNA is TGTGCCACCGACCGAGGACAGGGAGGCTCCTACGAGCAGTACTTC.

The CDR3 bases are TGTGCCAGCAGTTACCCGGGACAGGGAACCGATGAAGCTTTCTTT. Its protein is CASSYPGQGTDEAFF. The V call is TRBV6-2 or TRBV6-3, the J call TRBJ1-1; TRBD1 matches 9 bases. This CDR3 region has 15 residues. The V and J ends lost 2 bases and 7 bases, in that order; junction bases with no gene match: 8. Germline CDR1 reads MNHEY; CDR2 reads SVGEGT.

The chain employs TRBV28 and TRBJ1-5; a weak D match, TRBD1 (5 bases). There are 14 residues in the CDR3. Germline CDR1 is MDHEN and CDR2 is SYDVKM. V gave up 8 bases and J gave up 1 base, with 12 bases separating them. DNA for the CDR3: TGTGCCAGCCGGGGGGAAACAAGCAATCAGCCCCAGCATTTT. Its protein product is CASRGETSNQPQHF.

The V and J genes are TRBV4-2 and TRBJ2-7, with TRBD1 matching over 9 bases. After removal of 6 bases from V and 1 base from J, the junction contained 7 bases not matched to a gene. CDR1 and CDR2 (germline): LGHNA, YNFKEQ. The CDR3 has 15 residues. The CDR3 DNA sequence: TGTGCCAGCAGTCGGGACAGGGCCTCTTCCTACGAGCAGTACTTC. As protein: CASSRDRASSYEQYF.

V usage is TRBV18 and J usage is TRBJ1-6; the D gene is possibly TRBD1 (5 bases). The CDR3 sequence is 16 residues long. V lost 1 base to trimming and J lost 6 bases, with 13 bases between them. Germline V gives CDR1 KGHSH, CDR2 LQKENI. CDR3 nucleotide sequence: TGTGCCAGCTCACCACTTTCAGGGCTATCTAATTCACCCCTCCACTTT. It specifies CASSPLSGLSNSPLHF.

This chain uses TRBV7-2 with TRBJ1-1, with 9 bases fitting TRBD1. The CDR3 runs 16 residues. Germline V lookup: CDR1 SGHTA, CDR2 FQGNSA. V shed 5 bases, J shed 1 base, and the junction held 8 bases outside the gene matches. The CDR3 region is CASSQGQGMSNTEAFF. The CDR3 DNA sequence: TGTGCCAGCAGCCAAGGACAGGGGATGTCGAACACTGAAGCTTTCTTT.

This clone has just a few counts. The CDR3 coding sequence is TGCGCCAGCAGCTTGGCCGGGACAGGGCGAGGCTACGAGCAGTACTTC. Translating gives CASSLAGTGRGYEQYF. The rearrangement links TRBV5-1 to TRBJ2-7, with 9 bases fitting TRBD1. This CDR3 has 16 residues. CDR1 and CDR2 from the germline V gene are SGHRS and YFSETQ. The V and J ends lost 0 bases and 3 bases, in that order; junction bases with no gene match: 7.

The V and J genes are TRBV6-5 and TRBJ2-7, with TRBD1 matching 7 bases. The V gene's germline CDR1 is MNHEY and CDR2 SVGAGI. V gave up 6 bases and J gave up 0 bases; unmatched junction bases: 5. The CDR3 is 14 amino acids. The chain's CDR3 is CASRSGGSSYEQYF. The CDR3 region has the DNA TGTGCCAGCAGGTCAGGGGGTAGCTCCTACGAGCAGTACTTC.

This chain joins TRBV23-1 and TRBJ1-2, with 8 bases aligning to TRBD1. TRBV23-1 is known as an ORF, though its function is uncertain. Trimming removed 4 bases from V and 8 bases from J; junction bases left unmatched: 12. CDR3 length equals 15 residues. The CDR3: CASSLFSGQAKGYTF. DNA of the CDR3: TGCGCCAGCAGTCTTTTCTCGGGACAGGCAAAGGGCTACACCTTC.

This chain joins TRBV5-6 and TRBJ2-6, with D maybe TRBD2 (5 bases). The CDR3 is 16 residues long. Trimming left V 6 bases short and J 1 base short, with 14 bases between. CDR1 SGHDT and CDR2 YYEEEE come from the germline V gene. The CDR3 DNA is TGTGCCAGCACCTGGGGAAGAGGGTCTGGGGCCAACGTCCTGACTTTC. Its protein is CASTWGRGSGANVLTF.

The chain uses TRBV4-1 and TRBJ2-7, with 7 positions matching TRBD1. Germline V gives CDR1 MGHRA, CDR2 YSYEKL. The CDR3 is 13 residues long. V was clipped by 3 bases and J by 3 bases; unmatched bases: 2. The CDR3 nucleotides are TGCGCCAGCAGCCACGACAGGGACTACGAGCAGTACTTC. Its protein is CASSHDRDYEQYF.

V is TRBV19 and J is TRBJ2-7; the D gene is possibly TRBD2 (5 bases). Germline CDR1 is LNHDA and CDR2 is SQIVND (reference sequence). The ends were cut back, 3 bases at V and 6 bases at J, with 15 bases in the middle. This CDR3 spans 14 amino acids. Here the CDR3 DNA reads TGTGCCAGTAGTATCCGGGAATCCCCGTCCGAGCAGTACTTC. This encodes CASSIRESPSEQYF.

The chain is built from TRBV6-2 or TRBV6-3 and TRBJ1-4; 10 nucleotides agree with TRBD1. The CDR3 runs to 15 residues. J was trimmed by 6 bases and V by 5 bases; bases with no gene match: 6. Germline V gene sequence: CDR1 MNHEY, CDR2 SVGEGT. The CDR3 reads CASSLLDRGYEKLFF. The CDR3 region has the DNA TGTGCCAGCAGTCTCCTGGACAGGGGGTATGAAAAACTGTTTTTT.

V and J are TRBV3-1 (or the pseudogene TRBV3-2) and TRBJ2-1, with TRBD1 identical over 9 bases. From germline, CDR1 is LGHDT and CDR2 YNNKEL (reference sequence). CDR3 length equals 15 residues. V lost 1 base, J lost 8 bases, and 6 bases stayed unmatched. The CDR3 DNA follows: TGTGCCAGCAGCCAAGTGGGGACAGGGAGACATGAGCAGTTCTTC. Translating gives CASSQVGTGRHEQFF.

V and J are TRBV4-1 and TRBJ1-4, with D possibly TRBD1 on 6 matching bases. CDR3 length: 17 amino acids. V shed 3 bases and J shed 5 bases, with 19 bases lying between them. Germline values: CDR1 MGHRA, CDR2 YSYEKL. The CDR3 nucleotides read TGCGCCAGCAGCCATCCGGGACACAAGTCAGACAATGAAAAACTGTTTTTT. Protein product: CASSHPGHKSDNEKLFF.

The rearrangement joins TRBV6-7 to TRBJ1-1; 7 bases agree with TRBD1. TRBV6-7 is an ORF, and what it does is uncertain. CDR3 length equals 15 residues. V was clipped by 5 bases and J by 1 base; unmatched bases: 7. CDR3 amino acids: CASSHTGARNTEAFF. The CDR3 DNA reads TGTGCCAGCAGTCACACAGGGGCCAGGAACACTGAAGCTTTCTTT.

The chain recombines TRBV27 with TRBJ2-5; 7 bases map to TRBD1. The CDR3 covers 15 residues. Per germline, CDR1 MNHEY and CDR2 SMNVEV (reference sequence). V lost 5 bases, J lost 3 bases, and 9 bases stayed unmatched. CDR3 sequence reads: CASSRRQGGKETQYF. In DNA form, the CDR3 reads TGTGCCAGCAGTCGACGTCAAGGGGGCAAAGAGACCCAGTACTTC.

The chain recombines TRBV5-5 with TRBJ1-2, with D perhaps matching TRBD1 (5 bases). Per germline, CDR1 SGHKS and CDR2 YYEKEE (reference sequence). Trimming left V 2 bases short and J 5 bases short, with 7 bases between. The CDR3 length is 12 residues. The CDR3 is CASSFRGYGYTF. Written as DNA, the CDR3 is TGTGCCAGCAGCTTTCGGGGGTATGGCTACACCTTC.

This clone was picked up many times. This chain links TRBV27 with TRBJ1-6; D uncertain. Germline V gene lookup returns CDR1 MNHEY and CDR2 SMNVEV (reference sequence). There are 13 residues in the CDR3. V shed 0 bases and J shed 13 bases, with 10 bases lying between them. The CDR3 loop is CASSLSGRSPLHF. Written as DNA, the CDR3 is TGTGCCAGCAGTTTATCTGGGCGCTCGCCCCTCCACTTT.

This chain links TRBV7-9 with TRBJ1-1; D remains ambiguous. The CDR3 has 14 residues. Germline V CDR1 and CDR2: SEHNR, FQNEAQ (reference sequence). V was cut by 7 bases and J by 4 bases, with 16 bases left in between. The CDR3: CASILNGRTTEAFF. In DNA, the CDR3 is TGTGCCAGCATTCTAAATGGGCGTACCACTGAAGCTTTCTTT.

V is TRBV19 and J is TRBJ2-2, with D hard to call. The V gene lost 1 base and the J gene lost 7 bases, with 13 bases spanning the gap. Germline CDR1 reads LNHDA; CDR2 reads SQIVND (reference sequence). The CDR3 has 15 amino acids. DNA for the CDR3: TGTGCCAGTAGTATAGGGCAGGCTGTAGTCGGGGAGCTGTTTTTT. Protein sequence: CASSIGQAVVGELFF.